Listed below are T cell receptor beta chains from one sample, sequenced in a study of T-cell reconstitution after alpha-beta-depleted transplantation in children. TCRdb re-called the PCR reads with MiXCR, one entry per CDR3 protein. The sample holds about 870,000 distinct CDR3 sequences; 15% to 20% are singletons and the top ten take roughly 4.8%. The sequenced sample was PBMCs, mostly from graft donor cells, obtained 360 days after TCRalphabeta/CD19-depleted stem cell transplant. The receptors derive from a male patient aged 5 to 17 who had a stem cell transplant for acute lymphoblastic leukemia, so the T cells may come from the graft donor. Each CDR3 is given with its conserved first and last residue. A D gene is named only where the DNA matches it firmly. Some rows have no size entry. The others give once, few or many, or a class for an expanded clone.

D | size | J | V | DNA | CDR3
NA | few | TRBJ1-2 | TRBV4-1 | TGCGCCAGCAGCCAGCCCCTGACCGTAGGGATTTTTGGCTACACCTTC | CASSQPLTVGIFGYTF
TRBD1 | few | TRBJ2-2 | TRBV12-3/TRBV12-4 | TGTGCCAGCAGTTTTTGGGACAGGGGAGCCGGGGAGCTGTTTTTT | CASSFWDRGAGELFF
NA | few | TRBJ2-1 | TRBV10-1 | TGCGCCAGCAGTGAGTCGGGCTATGCGGGACAGAGGTGGGATGAGCAGTTCTTC | CASSESGYAGQRWDEQFF
TRBD2 | few | TRBJ2-1 | TRBV4-1 | TGCGCCAGCAGCCAACCATCGAGCGGGAGGGGTCGGGAGCAGTTCTTC | CASSQPSSGRGREQFF
NA | NA | TRBJ2-5 | TRBV5-1 | TGCGCCAGCAGCAACCCGGGTTTGGAGACCCAGTACTTC | CASSNPGLETQYF
TRBD1 | NA | TRBJ1-1 | TRBV10-3 | TGTGCCTCGGAAATGGGGACAGAGATGAACACTGAAGCTTTCTTT | CASEMGTEMNTEAFF
NA | few | TRBJ2-6 | TRBV12-3/TRBV12-4 | TGTGCCAGCAGTTCCCCCCTTATTTCCCCGTCTGGGGCCAACGTCCTGACTTTC | CASSSPLISPSGANVLTF
NA | NA | TRBJ1-5 | TRBV19 | TGTGCCAGTAGTATAGATCCCGAGGCTCAGCCCCAGCATTTT | CASSIDPEAQPQHF
NA | few | TRBJ1-1 | TRBV19 | TGTGCCAGTAGTATCCGGAAGGACAAGAACACTGAAGCTTTCTTT | CASSIRKDKNTEAFF
NA | few | TRBJ2-7 | TRBV29-1 | TGCAGCGTTGAAGAGGGGCGCCCTGGCGAGCAGTACTTC | CSVEEGRPGEQYF
NA | NA | TRBJ2-2 | TRBV7-3 | TGTGCCAGCAGCTTAACGTTAAAGCCCGGGGAGCTGTTTTTT | CASSLTLKPGELFF
TRBD1 | few | TRBJ2-3 | TRBV28 | TGTGCCAGCAGTTTATTTGCCAGGGGGCTCTCAGATACGCAGTATTTT | CASSLFARGLSDTQYF
TRBD2 | NA | TRBJ2-1 | TRBV6-4 | TGTGCCAGCAGTACGTCTAGCGGGAGGTTCAATGAGCAGTTCTTC | CASSTSSGRFNEQFF
NA | few | TRBJ2-7 | TRBV27 | TGTGCCAGCAGTCTACACATCGAGGGGTCCGGCGAGCAGTACTTC | CASSLHIEGSGEQYF
NA | few | TRBJ2-1 | TRBV19 | TGTGCCAGTAGTATATTCAGCGGGCTGTACAATGAGCAGTTCTTC | CASSIFSGLYNEQFF
TRBD1 | NA | TRBJ2-7 | TRBV29-1 | TGCAGCGTTCAGGGGGCCCCCGCCTACGAGCAGTACTTC | CSVQGAPAYEQYF
NA | few | TRBJ1-1 | TRBV6-5 | TGTGCCAGCAGTTACTCGGGGGCCAGAGGGGCGGGCGGAGCTTTCTTT | CASSYSGARGAGGAFF
TRBD1 | few | TRBJ2-7 | TRBV25-1 | TGTGCCAGCAGTGATCTCTCCGGGACAGCCAACTACGAGCAGTACTTC | CASSDLSGTANYEQYF
TRBD2 | NA | TRBJ2-3 | TRBV7-9 | TGTGCCAGCAGCCCATTACTAGCGGGAGTGGGGACAGATACGCAGTATTTT | CASSPLLAGVGTDTQYF
TRBD1 | few | TRBJ1-1 | TRBV5-1 | TGCGCCAGCAGCATCACCGGACAGGGCATCACTGAAGCTTTCTTT | CASSITGQGITEAFF
TRBD2 | NA | TRBJ2-7 | TRBV7-9 | TGTGCCAGCAGCTCAACCATTAGCGGGAATACTTACGAGCAGTACTTC | CASSSTISGNTYEQYF
NA | few | TRBJ2-3 | TRBV7-3 | TGTGCCAGCAGCTTAACGTTAGCTTTTGGCACAGATACGCAGTATTTT | CASSLTLAFGTDTQYF
TRBD2 | few | TRBJ2-2 | TRBV4-1 | TGCGCCAGCAGCGCTCGGACTAGCGGGAGCACCGGGGAGCTGTTTTTT | CASSARTSGSTGELFF